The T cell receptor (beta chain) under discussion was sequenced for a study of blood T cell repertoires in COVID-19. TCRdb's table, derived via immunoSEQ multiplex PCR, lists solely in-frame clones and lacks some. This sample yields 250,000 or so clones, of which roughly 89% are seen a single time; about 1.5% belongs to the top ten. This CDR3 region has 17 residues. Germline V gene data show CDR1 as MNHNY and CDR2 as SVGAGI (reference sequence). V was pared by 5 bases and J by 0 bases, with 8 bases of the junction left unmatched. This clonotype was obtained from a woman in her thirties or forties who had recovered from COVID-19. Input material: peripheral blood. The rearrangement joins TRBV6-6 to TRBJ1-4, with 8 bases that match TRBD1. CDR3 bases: TGTGCCAGCAGTCGGACAGGGAGATTTGCAACTAATGAAAAACTGTTTTTT. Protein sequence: CASSRTGRFATNEKLFF.